This TCR beta chain was recorded in a study of cytomegalovirus exposure and HLA in healthy donors. This clone has more than one count but fewer than ten. As yet, its antigen is unknown. PCR was performed using 60 Vbeta and 13 Jbeta primers. In the original analysis: Per a later analysis, the number of unique TCR beta chains was some 80 million, of which 10 million to 11 million were shared. Produced via immunoSEQ multiplex PCR; TCRdb's table is partial and in-frame only. V and J calls and clone size come straight from that table; D and trimming were deduced from the DNA. The sample lists under 250,000 clones, around four fifths occurring once. Study conclusions and caveats: Later genetic work tied a missense DCLRE1C variant to beta-chain V and J trimming. Researchers counted 164 TCR beta chains as cytomegalovirus-associated.

The CDR3 totals 15 residues. V was cut by 1 base and J by 6 bases, with 14 bases left in between. CDR1 and CDR2 (germline): SGHRS, YFSETQ. The chain employs TRBV5-1 and TRBJ2-1; perhaps TRBD1 as D (6 bases). The sequence was obtained from a male donor in good health and CMV-seronegative. Specimen: PBMCs. The CDR3 spells CASSLSQGLANEQFF. CDR3 DNA sequence: TGCGCCAGCAGCTTGAGTCAGGGGTTGGCCAATGAGCAGTTCTTC. Using reference TRBV5-1 and TRBJ2-1 for the parts outside the CDR3, the full variable domain is KAGVTQTPRYLIKTRGQQVTLSCSPISGHRSVSWYQQTPGQGLQFLFEYFSETQRNKGNFPGRFSGRQFSNSRSEMNVSTLELGDSALYLCASSLSQGLANEQFFGPGTRLTVL.